Shown below are 5 T cell receptor beta chains from a single sample sequenced in a study of blood T cells in healthy people across ages. Primed by a sample-barcoded 5' primer and a J-beta primer mix, a second PCR proceeded for about 6 to 11 cycles. TCRdb reprocessed the 5' RACE reads via MiXCR and lists one record per CDR3 protein. The sample consists of hundreds of thousands of distinct CDR3 sequences, around 41% of them appearing once. The sequenced sample consisted of blood. These receptors were obtained from a man older than 75 in good health.

This chain connects TRBV24-1 to TRBJ2-5; no firm D call. The CDR3 is 15 amino acids. V was pared by 0 bases and J by 1 base, with 8 bases between. Germline-derived CDR1 and CDR2 are KGHDR and SFDVKD. Here the CDR3 reads CATSDLVTGQETQYF. In DNA form, the CDR3 reads TGTGCCACCAGTGATTTGGTCACGGGCCAAGAGACCCAGTACTTC.

This clonotype was observed once. The chain joins TRBV4-2 to TRBJ2-1, with a possible D match to TRBD2 (6 bases). CDR1 and CDR2 (germline): LGHNA, YNFKEQ. Trimming stripped 0 bases from V and 13 bases from J, with 16 bases between. The CDR3 contains 14 residues. CDR3 in amino acids: CASSQERGKETQFF. DNA of the CDR3: TGTGCCAGCAGCCAAGAGCGGGGAAAAGAGACCCAGTTCTTC.

The V gene is TRBV7-2, the J gene TRBJ2-7, with 7 bases fitting TRBD1. This CDR3 comprises 15 residues. V was clipped by 2 bases and J by 3 bases; unmatched bases: 7. Germline loops: CDR1 SGHTA, CDR2 FQGNSA. CDR3 loop: CASSLSRDSVYEQYF. In DNA, the CDR3 is TGTGCCAGCAGCTTATCCCGGGACAGTGTCTACGAGCAGTACTTC.

The rearrangement joins TRBV27 to TRBJ1-1; tentatively, D is TRBD1 (5 bases). This CDR3 has 17 amino acids. V was trimmed by 7 bases and J by 1 base, leaving 22 bases between them. Per the germline V gene, CDR1 is MNHEY and CDR2 is SMNVEV (reference sequence). CDR3 sequence: CASKTSRRGERNTEAFF. In DNA, the CDR3 is TGTGCCAGCAAAACTTCTCGCCGGGGGGAGAGGAACACTGAAGCTTTCTTT.

The chain has TRBV7-8 and TRBJ2-4, with D perhaps TRBD2 (5 bases). This CDR3 has 18 residues. Trimming left V 1 base short and J 2 bases short, with 18 bases between. Germline assignment: CDR1 SGHVS and CDR2 FQNEAQ. The CDR3 DNA sequence: TGTGCCAGCAGCTTAGATGGTGTCCGGGAAACGACCAAAAACATTCAGTACTTC. Translation: CASSLDGVRETTKNIQYF. The entire variable domain, with the rest obtained from reference TRBV7-8 and TRBJ2-4, is as follows: GAGVSQSPRYKVAKRGQDVALRCDPISGHVSLFWYQQALGQGPEFLTYFQNEAQLDKSGLPSDRFFAERPEGSVSTLKIQRTQQEDSAVYLCASSLDGVRETTKNIQYFGAGTRLSVL.